The T cell receptor (beta chain) described here comes from a study of cytomegalovirus exposure and HLA in healthy donors. At the level of the study: A prior study identified approximately 110 million unique TCR beta sequences from about 179 million T cells. General study points: An analysis was carried out at a later point. It showed that HLA-associated TCR beta chains were more clonally expanded than equally common non-associated chains.

Remarks on this clone: Its specificity is unknown.

Germline lookup yields CDR1 SGHAT and CDR2 FQNNGV. The CDR3 totals 13 residues. The germline V and J ends were trimmed by 0 bases and 10 bases, with 10 bases remaining between them. The PCR used 60 Vbeta and 13 Jbeta primers. Here immunoSEQ multiplex PCR was the method, and the copy in TCRdb shows in-frame clones only, minus some. The table has roughly 190,000 clones, about nine tenths seen once; the top ten hold 1% to 1.5%. The chain employs TRBV11-2 and TRBJ2-1; no definite D call. Sequencing was carried out using PBMCs. This TCR came from a man aged 25 to 45 in good health and CMV-seronegative. This chain's CDR3 is CASSLDASREQFF. CDR3 coding DNA: TGTGCCAGCAGCTTAGACGCCTCCAGAGAGCAGTTCTTC.